This T cell receptor beta chain came from a study of T cells expressing NK-cell markers. Overall study results and limits: CD8+ T cells in over 5 donors included dominant NKG2C+ clonotypes at about 1.0-8%. A handful of donors showed these clonotypes also leading the CD3+CD56-NKG2C+ fraction.

Germline assignment: CDR1 SQVTM and CDR2 ANQGSEA. CDR3 size: 14 residues. TCRdb re-called the 5' RACE reads, yielding one record per CDR3 amino acid sequence without DNA. This listing includes 130,000 to 150,000 distinct CDR3 sequences. Concerning this clonotype: What it binds is not known.

The rearrangement uses TRBV29-1 and TRBJ2-3; TCRdb designates TRBD1, a call that cannot be tested without DNA. The sequenced sample was blood T cells: a sorted CD56 or NKG2C T cell subset, CD4+ or CD8+ T cells, or bulk PBMC T cells (not recorded which). The sequence came from a man aged 18 to 29 in good health. The CDR3 reads CSVSPGAKTDTQYF.